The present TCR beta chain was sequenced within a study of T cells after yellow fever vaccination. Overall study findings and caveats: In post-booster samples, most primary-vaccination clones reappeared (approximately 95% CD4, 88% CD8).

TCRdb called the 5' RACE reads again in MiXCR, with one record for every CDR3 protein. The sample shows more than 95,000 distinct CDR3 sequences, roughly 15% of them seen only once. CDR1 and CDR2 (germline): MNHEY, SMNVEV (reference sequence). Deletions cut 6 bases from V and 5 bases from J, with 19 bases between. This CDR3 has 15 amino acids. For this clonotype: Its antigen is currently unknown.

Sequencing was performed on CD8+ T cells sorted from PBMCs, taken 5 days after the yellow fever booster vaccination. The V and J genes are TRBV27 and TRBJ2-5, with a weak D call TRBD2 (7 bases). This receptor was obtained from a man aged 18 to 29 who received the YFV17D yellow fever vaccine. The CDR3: CASSTLEGGRETQYF. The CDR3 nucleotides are TGTGCCAGCAGCACCTTGGAGGGGGGGAGGGAGACCCAGTACTTC.